The clone carrying this T cell receptor beta chain was seen only a few times. The data originate from a study of cytomegalovirus exposure and HLA in healthy donors. This PCR relied on a set of 60 Vbeta primers and 13 Jbeta primers. Here immunoSEQ multiplex PCR was the method, and the copy in TCRdb shows in-frame clones only, minus some. The table lists more than 95,000 clones, 10% of them singletons. Germline CDR1 and CDR2: MGHRA and YSYEKL. With 0 bases removed from V and 8 bases from J, the gap between germline ends came to 12 bases. The length of the CDR3 is 14 residues. The origin of this receptor is a man aged 35 to 55 in good health and CMV-seropositive. V is TRBV4-1 and J is TRBJ2-3; TRBD1 is a possible D gene (6 bases). Sequencing was done on a sample of PBMCs. The DNA for the CDR3 is TGCGCCAGCAGCCAAGATCCAGGGGTCCTTACGCAGTATTTT. It codes for CASSQDPGVLTQYF.